The present entry profiles one TCR beta chain with its context. This sample is drawn from a study of T cells in Graves' hyperthyroidism and ophthalmopathy. Study in general: It was at initial diagnosis, before any treatment, that peripheral blood was collected.

TCR beta CDR3 sequences were amplified from RNA transcripts. Researchers ran a first-round RT-PCR on the TCR CDR3 using the HTBI primer set. In TCRdb, the multiplex PCR reads were re-called with MiXCR into one record per CDR3 protein. Of some 700,000 distinct CDR3 sequences in the sample, 15% to 20% were seen once. The authors deemed Graves' hyperthyroidism stable absent ophthalmopathy progression within 18 months. Subjects aged 18 to 65 presented with newly diagnosed hyperthyroidism of less than 2 months' duration. Patients having uncontrolled infection, another autoimmune disease, pregnancy or lactation were not included. V was trimmed by 6 bases and J by 0 bases, leaving 12 bases between them. The CDR3 sequence is 15 residues long. Germline CDR1 reads MNHEY; CDR2 reads SVGEGT.

Sequenced: blood. This TCR was recovered from a man aged 50 or older with Graves' hyperthyroidism. This chain connects TRBV6-2 or TRBV6-3 to TRBJ1-5; weak D call: TRBD1 (6 bases). The CDR3 DNA sequence: TGTGCCAGCAGGGTGACAGGCGATAGCAATCAGCCCCAGCATTTT. Residues: CASRVTGDSNQPQHF.